The next 31 T cell receptor beta chains were all read from a single sample in a study of somatic mutations in cytotoxic T cells in rheumatoid arthritis. TCRdb's copy holds only in-frame clones and misses some; the assay was immunoSEQ multiplex PCR. The sample lists more than 15,000 clones, about four fifths occurring once. Sample: CD8+ T cells sorted from blood. The receptor set was obtained from an adult with rheumatoid arthritis.

This chain links TRBV6-1 with TRBJ1-1; D remains ambiguous. The germline V and J ends were trimmed by 4 bases and 1 base, with 10 bases remaining between them. CDR1 is MNHNS and CDR2 is SASEGT in the germline V gene. CDR3 length equals 14 residues. The chain's CDR3 is CASSASETNTEAFF. The CDR3 region has the DNA TGTGCCAGCAGTGCAAGTGAGACGAACACTGAAGCTTTCTTT.

This clone was seen only a few times. This specimen includes other DNA sequences encoding the same CDR3. The chain links TRBV5-1 to TRBJ2-7; D might be TRBD2 (6 bases). The CDR3 runs to 11 residues. The V end was cut by 5 bases, the J end by 7 bases, with 10 bases between. Germline V CDR1 and CDR2: SGHRS, YFSETQ. CDR3 nucleotides: TGCGCCAGCAGTTACGGACTAGAGCAGTACTTC. Translated, it gives CASSYGLEQYF.

The chain carries TRBV18 and TRBJ2-1; 10 bases line up with TRBD1. Germline CDR1 and CDR2: KGHSH and LQKENI. After removal of 3 bases from V and 1 base from J, the junction contained 9 bases not matched to a gene. This CDR3 spans 18 amino acids. The CDR3 protein is CASSPKAPGQGSYNEQFF. The CDR3 nucleotides are TGTGCCAGCTCACCCAAAGCGCCGGGACAGGGGTCCTACAATGAGCAGTTCTTC.

The chain combines TRBV5-8 with TRBJ2-7, with a tentative D call TRBD2 (6 bases). The CDR3 loop spans 15 amino acids. Trimming took off 3 bases at V and 2 bases at J, with 15 bases between the two ends. Germline loops: CDR1 SGHTS, CDR2 YDEGEE. The DNA for the CDR3 is TGTGCCAGCAGCTCCATAGCGGAAAGACCCTACGAGCAGTACTTC. Translated: CASSSIAERPYEQYF.

The CDR3: CASFEGREDYGYTF. For the CDR3, the DNA is TGTGCCAGCTTCGAGGGAAGGGAAGACTATGGCTACACCTTC. This chain joins TRBV25-1 and TRBJ1-2; D is unresolved. Germline V gene data show CDR1 as MGHDK and CDR2 as SYGVNS. This CDR3 is built from 14 residues. V shed 8 bases and J shed 3 bases, with 16 bases lying between them.

This chain connects TRBV7-9 to TRBJ2-1; D may be TRBD1 (6 bases). The CDR3 has 11 amino acids. V shed 5 bases and J shed 7 bases, with 6 bases lying between them. Germline CDR1 reads SEHNR; CDR2 reads FQNEAQ (reference sequence). CDR3 in amino acids: CASSRGNEQFF. The DNA of the CDR3 is TGTGCCAGCAGCAGGGGGAATGAGCAGTTCTTC.

This clone was seen only a few times. The chain joins TRBV5-5 to TRBJ2-7; no definite D call. V was shortened by 6 bases and J by 0 bases, with 4 bases between the two germline ends. Germline CDR1 is SGHKS and CDR2 is YYEKEE (reference sequence). This CDR3 spans 11 amino acids. The CDR3 here is CASTASYEQYF. The DNA for the CDR3 is TGTGCCAGCACGGCCTCCTACGAGCAGTACTTC.

The rearrangement uses TRBV6-1 and TRBJ1-1; D ambiguous. The CDR3 is 14 amino acids. V dropped 6 bases and J dropped 7 bases, with 18 bases sitting between them. The germline CDR1 and CDR2 sequences are MNHNS and SASEGT. CDR3 DNA sequence: TGTGCCAGCAGCGAAACTTTGGGCGGGGATGAAGCTTTCTTT. Translated: CASSETLGGDEAFF.

The V and J genes are TRBV6-5 and TRBJ1-3, with D possibly being TRBD1 (5 bases). The CDR3 extends over 16 amino acids. Per the germline V gene, CDR1 is MNHEY and CDR2 is SVGAGI. V dropped 4 bases and J dropped 2 bases, with 15 bases sitting between them. CDR3 DNA sequence: TGTGCCAGCAGTTCCTCGCAGGGTAAAGCTGGAAACACCATATATTTT. Encoded protein: CASSSSQGKAGNTIYF.

The J gene is TRBJ2-3, the V gene TRBV4-1; 8 bases fit TRBD2. V gave up 4 bases and J gave up 1 base; unmatched junction bases: 7. The CDR3 sequence is 16 residues long. Germline values: CDR1 MGHRA, CDR2 YSYEKL. Here the CDR3 DNA reads TGCGCCAGCAGCCCACTAGGACTAGCAGGCACAGATACGCAGTATTTT. Protein product: CASSPLGLAGTDTQYF.

The CDR3 reads CASSLQGPIDGYTF. The CDR3 DNA reads as TGCGCCAGCAGCTTACAGGGTCCCATAGACGGCTACACCTTC. The chain has TRBV5-1 and TRBJ1-2; perhaps TRBD1 as D (6 bases). CDR3 length: 14 amino acids. The V end lost 2 bases, the J end lost 8 bases, and 16 bases lay between the germline ends. CDR1 and CDR2 (germline): SGHRS, YFSETQ. Filled out from reference TRBV5-1 and TRBJ1-2, the complete variable domain reads KAGVTQTPRYLIKTRGQQVTLSCSPISGHRSVSWYQQTPGQGLQFLFEYFSETQRNKGNFPGRFSGRQFSNSRSEMNVSTLELGDSALYLCASSLQGPIDGYTFGSGTRLTVV.

The CDR3: CASTGTGMNQPQHF. The CDR3 nucleotides read TGTGCCAGCACCGGGACAGGTATGAATCAGCCCCAGCATTTT. The chain carries TRBV27 and TRBJ1-5; 8 bases are a match to TRBD1. Germline assignment: CDR1 MNHEY and CDR2 SMNVEV (reference sequence). The CDR3 sequence is 14 residues long. Trimming took 7 bases from V and 4 from J; bases not matched to a gene: 6.

This sequence joins TRBV5-1 and TRBJ1-2, with 7 bases matching TRBD1. The trim removed 5 bases at V and 5 bases at J, leaving 15 bases unmatched. Per germline, CDR1 SGHRS and CDR2 YFSETQ. The CDR3 totals 16 residues. The CDR3 here is CASRPDSGTDRYGYTF. The CDR3 nucleotides read TGCGCCAGCAGACCCGATTCCGGGACAGATAGATATGGCTACACCTTC.

The rearrangement links TRBV25-1 to TRBJ1-4; a weak D match, TRBD1 (5 bases). Per the germline V gene, CDR1 is MGHDK and CDR2 is SYGVNS. The CDR3 runs to 16 residues. Trimming pared 4 bases from V and 0 bases from J, leaving 12 bases between. CDR3 bases: TGTGCCAGCAGTGGGTTCGACAGAGCAACTAATGAAAAACTGTTTTTT. It codes for CASSGFDRATNEKLFF.

The rearrangement joins TRBV19 to TRBJ1-2; TRBD1 might be the D (5 bases). The CDR3 length is 16 residues. The ends were cut back, 3 bases at V and 0 bases at J, with 14 bases in the middle. Germline V lookup: CDR1 LNHDA, CDR2 SQIVND (reference sequence). The CDR3 DNA follows: TGTGCCAGTAGTATTCCTGCGACAGATCCTAACTATGGCTACACCTTC. Protein sequence: CASSIPATDPNYGYTF. The full variable domain, rest sourced from reference TRBV19 and TRBJ1-2, is DGGITQSPKYLFRKEGQNVTLSCEQNLNHDAMYWYRQDPGQGLRLIYYSQIVNDFQKGDIAEGYSVSREKKESFPLTVTSAQKNPTAFYLCASSIPATDPNYGYTFGSGTRLTVV.

V and J are TRBV30 and TRBJ2-7; D may be TRBD2 (5 bases). CDR1 is GTSNPN, CDR2 SVGIG, per germline (reference sequence). Trimming shortened V by 2 bases and J by 3 bases, and 8 bases separated the two germline ends. This CDR3 spans 12 amino acids. The CDR3 region has the DNA TGTGCCTGGAGTCTAGCCCGCTACGAGCAGTACTTC. Translation: CAWSLARYEQYF.

The gene calls are TRBV7-2 and TRBJ2-1; D gene uncertain. The germline V gene encodes CDR1 SGHTA and CDR2 FQGNSA. Trimming removed 0 bases from V and 1 base from J, with 7 bases in between. CDR3 length: 15 residues. CDR3 region: CASSLAGSSYNEQFF. In DNA, the CDR3 is TGTGCCAGCAGCTTAGCCGGAAGTTCCTACAATGAGCAGTTCTTC.

The chain joins TRBV2 to TRBJ1-1, with 7 bases identical to TRBD1. The CDR3 consists of 16 residues. CDR1 SNHLY and CDR2 FYNNEI come from the germline V gene. Unmatched junction bases numbered 11, after V lost 4 bases and J lost 3 bases. CDR3 nucleotides: TGTGCCAGCAGTGTATCGTTCGACAGGGAGGACACTGAAGCTTTCTTT. Translating it yields CASSVSFDREDTEAFF.

This clone was seen only a few times. V gene TRBV2 combines with J gene TRBJ1-1; D gene ambiguous. Trimming stripped 2 bases from V and 6 bases from J, with 13 bases between. Looked up from germline, CDR1 is SNHLY and CDR2 is FYNNEI. This CDR3 spans 14 amino acids. DNA for the CDR3: TGTGCCAGCAGTGAATTTAAGGGTCGCGCTGAAGCTTTCTTT. It specifies CASSEFKGRAEAFF. The variable domain in full, completed from reference TRBV2 and TRBJ1-1, reads EPEVTQTPSHQVTQMGQEVILRCVPISNHLYFYWYRQILGQKVEFLVSFYNNEISEKSEIFDDQFSVERPDGSNFTLKIRSTKLEDSAMYFCASSEFKGRAEAFFGQGTRLTVV.

The sample holds a few counts of this clone. The chain has TRBV6-6 and TRBJ2-4; D call uncertain. The CDR3 sequence is 11 residues long. CDR1 MNHNY and CDR2 SVGAGI come from the germline V gene (reference sequence). The germline V and J ends were trimmed by 7 bases and 9 bases, with 10 bases remaining between them. The CDR3 spells CASTDAGIQYF. The CDR3 DNA follows: TGTGCCAGCACCGACGCCGGCATTCAGTACTTC.

The chain joins TRBV4-1 to TRBJ2-1; the match to TRBD1 covers 7 bases. This CDR3 contains 16 residues. CDR1 is MGHRA, CDR2 YSYEKL, per germline. The trim removed 3 bases at V and 4 bases at J, leaving 9 bases unmatched. CDR3 loop: CASSHLGQEAYNEQFF. The CDR3 DNA follows: TGCGCCAGCAGCCACCTTGGACAGGAGGCGTACAATGAGCAGTTCTTC.

There are a few counts of this clone. The V gene is TRBV5-1, the J gene TRBJ2-7, with 8 bases fitting TRBD1. This CDR3 is 14 amino acids long. V was clipped by 3 bases and J by 1 base; unmatched bases: 3. In germline, CDR1 is SGHRS, CDR2 YFSETQ. The CDR3 here is CASSWGTGSYEQYF. CDR3 sequence (DNA): TGCGCCAGCAGCTGGGGGACAGGATCCTACGAGCAGTACTTC.

V is TRBV30 and J is TRBJ2-7; D is possibly TRBD1 (6 bases). This CDR3 comprises 12 residues. CDR1 and CDR2 from the germline V gene are GTSNPN and SVGIG (reference sequence). V was shortened by 0 bases and J by 3 bases, with 6 bases between the two germline ends. CDR3 in DNA: TGTGCCTGGAGTGTAGGGGGCTACGAGCAGTACTTC. It encodes CAWSVGGYEQYF.

The chain has TRBV5-4 and TRBJ1-2; tentative D call: TRBD1 (5 bases). The CDR3 has 15 residues. V lost 7 bases and J 0 bases, leaving 16 bases between the germline ends. Germline V gene lookup returns CDR1 SGHNT and CDR2 YYREEE (reference sequence). The CDR3 sequence: CASLPRDGPNYGYTF. The CDR3 DNA follows: TGTGCCAGCTTACCCCGGGACGGACCTAACTATGGCTACACCTTC.

The CDR3 nucleotides are TGTGCCAGCAGTTTAACTAGCGGGGGGAGCGAGCAGTACTTC. Translation gives CASSLTSGGSEQYF. The chain couples TRBV27 to TRBJ2-7; 12 nucleotides agree with TRBD2. V dropped 2 bases and J dropped 6; count of bases not matched to a gene: 2. Germline V gives CDR1 MNHEY, CDR2 SMNVEV (reference sequence). The CDR3 has 14 residues.

This clone is termed medium-sized. The chain joins TRBV19 to TRBJ1-1; D remains ambiguous. This CDR3 has 15 residues. Per the germline V gene, CDR1 is LNHDA and CDR2 is SQIVND (reference sequence). Trimming stripped 2 bases from V and 1 base from J, with 11 bases between. As DNA, the CDR3 is TGTGCCAGTAGTATAATTTCCAGTCCGAACACTGAAGCTTTCTTT. Its protein product is CASSIISSPNTEAFF.

This sequence joins TRBV12-5 and TRBJ2-5; D call uncertain. Germline CDR1 reads LGHNT; CDR2 reads FRNRAP. The germline V and J ends were trimmed by 3 bases and 5 bases, with 22 bases remaining between them. The CDR3 has 17 residues. CDR3 bases: TGTGCTAGTGGTTTCTACATACTTGACAAGACCGTGGAGACCCAGTACTTC. Its translation is CASGFYILDKTVETQYF.

This chain uses TRBV7-6 with TRBJ1-4; perhaps TRBD1 as D (5 bases). This CDR3 is 14 amino acids long. Deletions cut 1 base from V and 8 bases from J, with 11 bases between. Germline-derived CDR1 and CDR2 are SGHVS and FNYEAQ. CDR3 amino acids: CASSLGGGWEKLFF. The CDR3, as DNA: TGTGCCAGCAGCTTAGGGGGGGGTTGGGAAAAACTGTTTTTT.

The chain carries TRBV5-8 and TRBJ2-1; 10 nucleotides agree with TRBD2. The V and J ends lost 2 bases and 7 bases, in that order; junction bases with no gene match: 6. Germline lookup yields CDR1 SGHTS and CDR2 YDEGEE. The length of the CDR3 is 15 residues. CDR3 nucleotide sequence: TGTGCCAGCAGCTTAGTGGGACTAGCGATTAATGAGCAGTTCTTC. It codes for CASSLVGLAINEQFF.

Turning to this clone: Its ends do not fully match the called genes, so a read error is possible. This sequence joins TRBV10-3 and TRBJ1-5; D possibly corresponds to TRBD1 (6 bases). The CDR3 has 14 residues. The V gene's germline CDR1 is ENHRY and CDR2 SYGVKD. This CDR3 reads CATSDTGGGQPQHF. DNA for the CDR3: TGTGCCACCAGTGATACCGGGGGCGGTCAGCCCCAGCATTTT.

The rearrangement uses TRBV7-2 and TRBJ1-2; no clear D gene. Germline-derived CDR1 and CDR2 are SGHTA and FQGNSA. V was trimmed by 1 base and J by 5 bases, leaving 8 bases between them. The CDR3 is 13 amino acids. CDR3 in amino acids: CASSLGVIYGYTF. The CDR3 nucleotides read TGTGCCAGCAGCTTAGGGGTTATTTATGGCTACACCTTC.